These 2 T cell receptor beta chains came from one sample sequenced in a study of T cell responses to AZD1222 COVID-19 vaccine. Repertoires were generated with immunoSEQ multiplex PCR, while TCRdb's copy carries only in-frame clones and drops some. This sample carries about 94,000 clones, about 90% of them seen once, and the ten largest clones take almost 8.5%. Sequences were derived from peripheral blood, sampled on day 0 of AZD1222 vaccination. These receptors all stem from an adult in good health.

This clone was detected only once. V is TRBV7-3 and J is TRBJ1-1; a weak D match, TRBD1 (6 bases). V was cut by 5 bases and J by 5 bases, with 18 bases left in between. The CDR3 consists of 15 residues. The germline V gene encodes CDR1 SGHTA and CDR2 FQGTGA. The CDR3 nucleotides are TGTGCCAGCAGCGTCTCCGGGGCTCAGGGGACTGAAGCTTTCTTT. Translation gives CASSVSGAQGTEAFF.

This clone was observed a few times. CDR3 coding DNA: TGTGCCAGCAGCTTACTAAGGGAGGGACATTCACCCCTCCACTTT. Translating gives CASSLLREGHSPLHF. This chain uses TRBV7-3 with TRBJ1-6, with D perhaps TRBD1 (5 bases). CDR3 length: 15 residues. Germline CDR1 SGHTA, CDR2 FQGTGA. V was pared by 2 bases and J by 8 bases, with 13 bases between.